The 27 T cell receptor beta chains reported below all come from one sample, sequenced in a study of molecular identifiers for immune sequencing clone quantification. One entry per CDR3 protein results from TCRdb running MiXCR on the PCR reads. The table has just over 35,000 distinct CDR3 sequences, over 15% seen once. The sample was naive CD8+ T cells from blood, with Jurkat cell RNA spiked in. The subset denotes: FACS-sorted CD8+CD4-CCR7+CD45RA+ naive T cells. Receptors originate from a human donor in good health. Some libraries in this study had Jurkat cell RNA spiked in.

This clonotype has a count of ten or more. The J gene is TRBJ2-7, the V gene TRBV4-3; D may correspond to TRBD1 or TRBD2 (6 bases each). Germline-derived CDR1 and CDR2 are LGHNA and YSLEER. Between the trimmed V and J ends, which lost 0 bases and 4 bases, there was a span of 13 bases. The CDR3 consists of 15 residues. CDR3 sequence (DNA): TGCGCCAGCAGCCAAGATGGCCAGGGGAGGTACGAGCAGTACTTC. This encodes CASSQDGQGRYEQYF.

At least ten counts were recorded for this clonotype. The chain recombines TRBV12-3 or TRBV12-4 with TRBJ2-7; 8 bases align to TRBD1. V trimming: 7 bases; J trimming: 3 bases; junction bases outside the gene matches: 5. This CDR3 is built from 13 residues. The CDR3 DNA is TGTGCCAGCACCGTGGGACAGGACTACGAGCAGTACTTC. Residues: CASTVGQDYEQYF.

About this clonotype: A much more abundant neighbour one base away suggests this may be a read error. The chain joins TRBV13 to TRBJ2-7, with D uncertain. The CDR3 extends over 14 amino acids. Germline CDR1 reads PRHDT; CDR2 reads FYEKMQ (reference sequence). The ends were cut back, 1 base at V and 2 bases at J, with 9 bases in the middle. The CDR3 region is CASSLARVPYEQYF. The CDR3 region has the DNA TGTGCCAGCAGCTTAGCCCGGGTACCCTACGAGCAGTACTTC.

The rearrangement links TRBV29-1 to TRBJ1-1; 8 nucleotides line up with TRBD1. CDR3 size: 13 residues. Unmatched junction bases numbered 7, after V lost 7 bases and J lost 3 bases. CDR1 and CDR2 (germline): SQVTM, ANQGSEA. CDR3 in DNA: TGCAGCGCTAAGACAGGGGATTACACTGAAGCTTTCTTT. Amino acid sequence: CSAKTGDYTEAFF.

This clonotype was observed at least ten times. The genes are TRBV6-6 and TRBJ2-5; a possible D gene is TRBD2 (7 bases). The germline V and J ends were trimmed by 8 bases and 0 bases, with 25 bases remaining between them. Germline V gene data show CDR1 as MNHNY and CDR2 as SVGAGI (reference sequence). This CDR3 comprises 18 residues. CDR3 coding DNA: TGTGCCAGCTACCGGGGGGCTCTGGCGGGGAGCCACCAAGAGACCCAGTACTTC. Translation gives CASYRGALAGSHQETQYF.

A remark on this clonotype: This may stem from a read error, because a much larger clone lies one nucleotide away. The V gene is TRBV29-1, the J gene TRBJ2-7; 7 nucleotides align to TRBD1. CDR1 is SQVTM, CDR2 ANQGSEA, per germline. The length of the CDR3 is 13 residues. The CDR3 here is CSAQGDHSHEQYF. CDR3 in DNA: TGCAGCGCCCAGGGGGACCACTCCCACGAGCAGTACTTC.

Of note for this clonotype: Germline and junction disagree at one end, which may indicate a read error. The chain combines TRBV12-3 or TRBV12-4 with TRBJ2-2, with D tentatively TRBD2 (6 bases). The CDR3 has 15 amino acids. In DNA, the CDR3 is TGTGCCAGCAGTACAGGAGGGCTTAACAACGGGGAGCTGTTTTTT. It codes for CASSTGGLNNGELFF.

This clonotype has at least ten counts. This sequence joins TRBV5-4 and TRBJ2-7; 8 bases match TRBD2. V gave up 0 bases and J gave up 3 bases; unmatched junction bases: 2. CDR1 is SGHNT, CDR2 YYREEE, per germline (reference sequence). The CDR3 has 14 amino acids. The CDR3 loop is CASSLGGGNYEQYF. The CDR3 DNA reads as TGTGCCAGCAGCTTGGGCGGGGGGAACTACGAGCAGTACTTC.

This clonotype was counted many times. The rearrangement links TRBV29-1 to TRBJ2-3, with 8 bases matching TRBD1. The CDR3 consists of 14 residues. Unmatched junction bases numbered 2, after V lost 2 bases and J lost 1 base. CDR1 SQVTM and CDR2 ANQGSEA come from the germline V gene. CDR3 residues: CSVETGGGTDTQYF. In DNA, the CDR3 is TGCAGCGTTGAAACAGGGGGTGGCACAGATACGCAGTATTTT.

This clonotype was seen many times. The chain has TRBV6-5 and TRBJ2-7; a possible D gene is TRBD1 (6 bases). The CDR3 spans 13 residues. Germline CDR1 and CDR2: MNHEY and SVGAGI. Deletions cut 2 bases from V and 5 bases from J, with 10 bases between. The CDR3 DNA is TGTGCCAGCAGTTACACAAACAGGGACGAGCAGTACTTC. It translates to CASSYTNRDEQYF.

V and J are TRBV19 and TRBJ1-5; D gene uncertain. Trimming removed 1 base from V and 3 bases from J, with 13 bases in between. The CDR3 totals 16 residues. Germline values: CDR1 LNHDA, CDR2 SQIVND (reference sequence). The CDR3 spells CASSIAPSSYNQPQHF. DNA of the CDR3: TGTGCCAGTAGTATAGCCCCATCCAGTTACAATCAGCCCCAGCATTTT.

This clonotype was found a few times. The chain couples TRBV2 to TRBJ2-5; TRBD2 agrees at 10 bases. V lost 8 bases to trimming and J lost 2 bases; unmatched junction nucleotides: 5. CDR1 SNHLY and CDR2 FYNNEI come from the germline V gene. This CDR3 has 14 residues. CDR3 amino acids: CASESGRAQETQYF. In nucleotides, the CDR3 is TGTGCCAGCGAGAGCGGGAGGGCGCAAGAGACCCAGTACTTC. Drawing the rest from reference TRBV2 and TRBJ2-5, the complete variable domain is EPEVTQTPSHQVTQMGQEVILRCVPISNHLYFYWYRQILGQKVEFLVSFYNNEISEKSEIFDDQFSVERPDGSNFTLKIRSTKLEDSAMYFCASESGRAQETQYFGPGTRLLVL.

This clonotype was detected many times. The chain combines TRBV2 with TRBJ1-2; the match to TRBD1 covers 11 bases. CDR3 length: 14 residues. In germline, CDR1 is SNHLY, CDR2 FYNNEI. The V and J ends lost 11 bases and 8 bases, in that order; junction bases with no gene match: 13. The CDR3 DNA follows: TGTGCCTGTCCGGGACAGGGGGAATTCCTCGGCTACACCTTC. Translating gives CACPGQGEFLGYTF.

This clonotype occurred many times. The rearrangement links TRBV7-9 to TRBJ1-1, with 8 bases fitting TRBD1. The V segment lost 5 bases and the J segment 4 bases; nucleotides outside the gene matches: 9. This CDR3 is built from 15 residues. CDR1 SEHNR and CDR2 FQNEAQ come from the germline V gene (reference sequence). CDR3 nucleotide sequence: TGTGCCAGCAGCCCTAGGACAGGGCGAGTCACTGAAGCTTTCTTT. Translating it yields CASSPRTGRVTEAFF.

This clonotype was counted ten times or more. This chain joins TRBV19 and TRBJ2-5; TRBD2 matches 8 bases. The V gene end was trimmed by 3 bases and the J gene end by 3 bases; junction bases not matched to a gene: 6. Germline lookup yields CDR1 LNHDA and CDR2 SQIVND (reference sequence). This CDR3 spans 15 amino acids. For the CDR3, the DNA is TGTGCCAGTAGTATCGGGGGGACTAGAAAAGAGACCCAGTACTTC. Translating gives CASSIGGTRKETQYF.

CDR3 nucleotide sequence: TGTGCCAGCAGCTGGGGGGCGGACGAGCAGTACTTC. Protein: CASSWGADEQYF. The chain uses TRBV11-2 and TRBJ2-7, with D perhaps TRBD1 or TRBD2 (6 bases each). The CDR3 contains 12 residues. Germline-derived CDR1 and CDR2 are SGHAT and FQNNGV. V shed 4 bases and J shed 5 bases, with 9 bases lying between them.

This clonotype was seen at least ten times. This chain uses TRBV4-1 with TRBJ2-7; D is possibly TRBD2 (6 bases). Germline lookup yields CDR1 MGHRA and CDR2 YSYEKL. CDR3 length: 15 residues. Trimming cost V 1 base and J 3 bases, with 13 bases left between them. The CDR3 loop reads CASSQVAAGRYEQYF. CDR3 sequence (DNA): TGCGCCAGCAGCCAAGTAGCGGCGGGGCGCTACGAGCAGTACTTC.

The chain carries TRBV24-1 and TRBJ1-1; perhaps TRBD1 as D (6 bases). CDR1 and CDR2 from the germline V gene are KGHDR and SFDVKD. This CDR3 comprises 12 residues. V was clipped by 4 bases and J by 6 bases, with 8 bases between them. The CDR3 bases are TGTGCCACCAGTGACGCAGGGGCTGAAGCTTTCTTT. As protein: CATSDAGAEAFF.

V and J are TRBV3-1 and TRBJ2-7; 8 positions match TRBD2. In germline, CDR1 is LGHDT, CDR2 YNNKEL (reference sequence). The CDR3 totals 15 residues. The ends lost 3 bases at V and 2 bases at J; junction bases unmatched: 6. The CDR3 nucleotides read TGTGCCAGCAGCCAGGTAGCGGGAAGGCCCTACGAGCAGTACTTC. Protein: CASSQVAGRPYEQYF.

The CDR3 loop is CASSEATVTGFTGELFF. For the CDR3, the DNA is TGTGCCAGCAGTGAAGCTACGGTGACAGGGTTCACCGGGGAGCTGTTTTTT. The chain is built from TRBV2 and TRBJ2-2; 7 positions agree with TRBD1. The J segment lost 4 bases and the V segment lost 0 bases, leaving 8 bases of the junction unmatched. This CDR3 has 17 residues. Germline V gene sequence: CDR1 SNHLY, CDR2 FYNNEI.

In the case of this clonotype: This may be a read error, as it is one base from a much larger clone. As DNA, the CDR3 is TGCGCCAGCAGCCAAGATTTGGCTAGCGGGGGGTCTCTCACCGGGGAGCTGTCTTTT. Translating it yields CASSQDLASGGSLTGELSF. The chain combines TRBV4-3 with TRBJ2-2, with TRBD2 matching over 11 bases. This CDR3 is built from 19 residues. Germline V lookup: CDR1 LGHNA, CDR2 YSLEER.

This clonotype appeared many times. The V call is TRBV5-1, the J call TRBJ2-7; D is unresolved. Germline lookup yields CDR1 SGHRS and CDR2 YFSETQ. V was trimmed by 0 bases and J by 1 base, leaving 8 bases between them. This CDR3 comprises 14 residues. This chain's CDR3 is CASSLDNPSYEQYF. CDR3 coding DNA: TGCGCCAGCAGCTTGGATAATCCGTCCTACGAGCAGTACTTC.

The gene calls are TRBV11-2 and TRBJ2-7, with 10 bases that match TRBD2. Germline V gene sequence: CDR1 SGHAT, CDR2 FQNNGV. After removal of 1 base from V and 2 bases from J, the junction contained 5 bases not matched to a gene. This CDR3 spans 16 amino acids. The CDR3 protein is CASSLAVAGGPYEQYF. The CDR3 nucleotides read TGTGCCAGCAGCTTAGCAGTAGCGGGAGGACCCTACGAGCAGTACTTC.

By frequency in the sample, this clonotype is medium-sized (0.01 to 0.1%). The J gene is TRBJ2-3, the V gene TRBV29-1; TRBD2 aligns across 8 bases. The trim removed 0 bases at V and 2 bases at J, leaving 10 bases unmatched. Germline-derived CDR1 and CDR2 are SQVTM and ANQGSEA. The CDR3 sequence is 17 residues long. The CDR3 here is CSVEDWERGTLTDTQYF. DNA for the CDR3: TGCAGCGTTGAAGATTGGGAGCGGGGGACCCTCACAGATACGCAGTATTTT.

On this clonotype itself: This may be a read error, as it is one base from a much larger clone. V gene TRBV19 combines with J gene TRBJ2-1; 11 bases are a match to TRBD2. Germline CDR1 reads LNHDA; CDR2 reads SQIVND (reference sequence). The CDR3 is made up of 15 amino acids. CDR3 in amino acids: CASSPLAGAHNGQFF. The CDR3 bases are TGTGCCAGTAGCCCACTAGCGGGAGCGCACAATGGGCAGTTCTTC.

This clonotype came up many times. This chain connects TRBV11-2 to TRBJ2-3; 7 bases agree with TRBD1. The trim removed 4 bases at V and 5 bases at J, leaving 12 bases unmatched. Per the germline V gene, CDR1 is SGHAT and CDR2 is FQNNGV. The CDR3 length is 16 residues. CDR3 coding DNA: TGTGCCAGCAGCTCTACGGGGACAGAAGGTGGAGATACGCAGTATTTT. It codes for CASSSTGTEGGDTQYF.

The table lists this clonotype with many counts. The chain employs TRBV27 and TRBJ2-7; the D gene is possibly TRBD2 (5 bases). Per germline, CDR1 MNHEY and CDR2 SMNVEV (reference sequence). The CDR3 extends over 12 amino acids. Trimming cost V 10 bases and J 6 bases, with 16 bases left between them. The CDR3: CATWERGREQYF. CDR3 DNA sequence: TGTGCCACCTGGGAGCGAGGGCGCGAGCAGTACTTC.